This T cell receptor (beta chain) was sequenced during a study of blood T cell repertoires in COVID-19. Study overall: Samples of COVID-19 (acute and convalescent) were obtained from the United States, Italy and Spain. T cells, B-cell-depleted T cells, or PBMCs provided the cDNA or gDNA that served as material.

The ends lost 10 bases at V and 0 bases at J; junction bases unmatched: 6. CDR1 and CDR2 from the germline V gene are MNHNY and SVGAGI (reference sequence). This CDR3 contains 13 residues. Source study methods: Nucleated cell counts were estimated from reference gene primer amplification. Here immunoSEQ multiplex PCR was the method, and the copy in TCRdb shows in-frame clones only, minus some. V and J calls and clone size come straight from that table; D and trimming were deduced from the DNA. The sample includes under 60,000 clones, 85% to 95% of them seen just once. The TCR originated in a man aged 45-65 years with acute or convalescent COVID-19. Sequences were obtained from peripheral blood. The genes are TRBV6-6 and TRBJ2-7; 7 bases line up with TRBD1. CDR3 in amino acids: CATNRDSSYEQYF. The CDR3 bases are TGTGCCACAAACAGGGACAGCTCCTACGAGCAGTACTTC.